This T cell receptor beta chain was observed in a study of Ad26.COV2.S vaccination and SARS-CoV-2 variants (dated by TCRdb to the early 2020s). Regarding the complete study: Donors in the vaccine arm were drawn from COV1001, a phase I-IIa trial of Ad26.COV2.S in healthy adults that was multicentre, randomized, double-blind and placebo-controlled. Ad26.COV2.S was administered intramuscularly at a dose of 5x10^10 or 1x10^11 viral particles, either as one shot or as two shots given 56 days apart. Sequencing of the TCRbeta repertoire served to evaluate the specificity and breadth of SARS-CoV-2-reactive T cell receptors following Ad26.COV2.S vaccination. A total of roughly 30 samples were included in the TCR-sequenced set, comprising around 19 Ad26.COV2.S vaccine recipients, 5 placebo recipients and 8 SARS-CoV-2 convalescent individuals. Trial participants were randomized into five groups of five: low-dose or high-dose Ad26.COV2.S given once or twice, or placebo on both occasions. Investigators did not know the trial group allocation while performing experiments and assessing outcomes.

The sample's treatment or condition label is to be understood as: 15 to 20 received Ad26.COV2.S at low or high dose, single or two shots; several received placebo; per-sample allocation not given. Repertoires of vaccine and placebo recipients were sequenced from samples taken on day 63 after the first injection. Cohort 1b enrolled some 25 adults aged 18-55 years at a single site in Boston, USA, between 29 July and 7 August 2020. Ad26.COV2.S was a replication-incompetent adenovirus type 26 vector expressing a prefusion-stabilized SARS-CoV-2 spike protein from the original Wuhan strain. CDR1 and CDR2, per the germline V gene (reference sequence), are LNHDA and SQIVND. V is reduced by 4 bases and J by 6 bases, leaving a spacing of 16 bases between them. The CDR3 contains 15 residues, cysteine and phenylalanine counted. Kept here is only the CDR3 DNA, which spans 45 bases and is read in frame from base 1.

Of note for this clone: There is no known antigen for this receptor. Per-nucleotide qualities are absent, and no much larger clonotype sits a single base away.

TCRbeta CDR3 regions were sequenced with the immunoSEQ Assay. After extraction, genomic DNA underwent amplification by bias-controlled multiplex PCR, followed by high-throughput sequencing. As for the authors' bioinformatics: To quantify the absolute abundance of every unique TCRbeta CDR3 region, sequences were collapsed and filtered. T cell fraction was estimated by normalizing TCRbeta template counts to usable DNA, which was measured by amplifying reference genes present in all nucleated cells. Repertoire TCRs were annotated as SARS-CoV-2-specific by exact matching of V gene, CDR3 amino acid sequence and J gene to a known reactive TCR set. MIRA supplied the reference SARS-CoV-2 TCR set, which was filtered for enrichment in COVID-19-positive ImmuneCODE repertoires so that public or cross-reactive TCRs were removed. Drawing on the MIRA antigens, annotated TCRs were analysed further at the level of specific ORF or position within ORF. Breadth was defined as annotated unique rearrangements over total unique productive rearrangements; depth was the summed frequency of those rearrangements. Two-sided Wilcoxon rank-sum tests were used to compare TCR breadth between groups. Entries here come from immuneACCESS through TCRdb and include only in-frame sequences with V and J called. Some clones fail to appear in such tables; in the studies checked, an unresolved V gene covers under half of the shortfall, and the cause of the remainder is unknown. From that table come the V and J calls and clone size; the DNA was used to work out D and trimming. This sample lists about 390,000 clones; around 92% were detected once. Roughly 1.7% of the sample comes from the top ten.

Overall results and qualifications from the work: Comparing responses between vaccine doses or regimens was not something the study was powered to do. Compared with placebo recipients, Ad26.COV2.S recipients showed higher spike-specific TCR breadth (P = 0.0014). It was noted by the authors that total T cell responses may have been underestimated by the TCR breadth and depth analyses. Comparable non-spike TCR breadth was observed between vaccine and placebo recipients, consistent with only spike being contained in the vaccine. Substantial breadth of spike-specific CD8+ and CD4+ T cell responses was reported after vaccination.

Specimen: peripheral blood, collected in a trial of Ad26.COV2.S vaccine versus placebo. This sequence uses TRBV19 and TRBJ2-4, with the D segment possibly TRBD1 or TRBD2, each aligning over 5 bases. This clonotype originated in a person between 18 and 65 years old who received the Ad26.COV2.S COVID-19 vaccine or a placebo. The DNA sequence reads TGTGCCAGTAGTAGGGACCAGAGATTGGGAAACATTCAGTACTTC. The encoded protein is CASSRDQRLGNIQYF.